Below are 15 T cell receptor beta chains sequenced from a single sample in a study of Ad26.COV2.S vaccination and SARS-CoV-2 variants. Sequenced by immunoSEQ multiplex PCR; TCRdb stores in-frame clones only, minus some. The repertoire includes about 400,000 clones, about nine tenths of them detected once, and about 2% sits in the top ten. The treatment is: 15 to 20 received Ad26.COV2.S at low or high dose, single or two shots; several received placebo; per-sample allocation not given. Day 63 after the first vaccine or placebo injection was the time point for sampling. Sequences were derived from peripheral blood, sampled in a trial of Ad26.COV2.S vaccine versus placebo. The receptor source for this set is a person aged 18-60 years who received the Ad26.COV2.S COVID-19 vaccine or a placebo.

The chain links TRBV2 to TRBJ1-1; 8 nucleotides match TRBD1. From germline, CDR1 is SNHLY and CDR2 FYNNEI. This CDR3 has 14 residues. J lost 0 bases, V lost 5 bases, and 2 bases had no gene match. Here the CDR3 DNA reads TGTGCCAGCAGTCGGGACAGGTTGAACACTGAAGCTTTCTTT. This sequence encodes CASSRDRLNTEAFF.

The chain couples TRBV18 to TRBJ1-1; D call uncertain. V lost 6 bases and J lost 0, with 8 bases in between. Germline-derived CDR1 and CDR2 are KGHSH and LQKENI. This CDR3 has 13 amino acids. The CDR3 is CASSSKLNTEAFF. The CDR3 DNA reads TGTGCCAGCTCCTCCAAACTGAACACTGAAGCTTTCTTT.

About this clone: This CDR3 is also generated by other DNA sequences in the sample. The chain employs TRBV12-3 or TRBV12-4 and TRBJ1-1, with D tentatively TRBD1 (5 bases). Trimming left V 6 bases short and J 1 base short, with 9 bases between. There are 13 residues in the CDR3. CDR3 coding DNA: TGTGCCAGCAGCCCTACAGGGAACACTGAAGCTTTCTTT. Translated, it gives CASSPTGNTEAFF.

This clone was observed a few times. This chain connects TRBV18 to TRBJ2-2; D is unresolved. Trimming took off 8 bases at V and 1 base at J, with 2 bases between the two ends. CDR3 size: 11 residues. Germline loops: CDR1 KGHSH, CDR2 LQKENI. Here the CDR3 reads CASENTGELFF. The CDR3 coding sequence is TGTGCCAGCGAGAACACCGGGGAGCTGTTTTTT.

The chain carries TRBV21-1 and TRBJ2-4; the D segment call TRBD2 is taken from the table without a DNA check. TRBV21-1 counts as a pseudogene. The CDR3 runs to 16 residues. The CDR3 DNA reads TGTGCCAGCAGCAATTTTAGCCGAGTAGCCAAAAACATTCAGTACTTC. This gives the protein CASSNFSRVAKNIQYF.

This rearrangement joins TRBV2 to TRBJ1-3; TRBD1 might be the D (5 bases). This CDR3 has 14 amino acids. Germline V gene lookup returns CDR1 SNHLY and CDR2 FYNNEI. Trimming shortened V by 6 bases and J by 2 bases, and 11 bases separated the two germline ends. CDR3 loop: CASSPGTAGNTIYF. In DNA form, the CDR3 reads TGTGCCAGCAGCCCTGGGACTGCTGGAAACACCATATATTTT.

The chain is built from TRBV5-5 and TRBJ2-7, with a weak D call TRBD2 (5 bases). The germline CDR1 and CDR2 sequences are SGHKS and YYEKEE (reference sequence). CDR3 size: 14 residues. V was cut by 0 bases and J by 0 bases, with 7 bases left in between. The CDR3 DNA is TGTGCCAGCAGCTTGGAAGGGAGCTCCTACGAGCAGTACTTC. Amino acid sequence: CASSLEGSSYEQYF.

V gene TRBV7-2 combines with J gene TRBJ1-2; D gene ambiguous. The CDR3 has 15 amino acids. Germline V gene sequence: CDR1 SGHTA, CDR2 FQGNSA. Trimming cost V 4 bases and J 4 bases, with 16 bases left between them. The CDR3 loop reads CASSSSLDPSYGYTF. CDR3 bases: TGTGCCAGCAGCTCCTCTCTGGACCCATCCTATGGCTACACCTTC.

The chain employs TRBV28 and TRBJ1-5; no reliable D call. The V and J ends lost 3 bases and 13 bases respectively, with 7 bases between them. CDR3 length equals 10 residues. CDR1 is MDHEN and CDR2 is SYDVKM in the germline V gene. The CDR3 region is CASSFGPQHF. The CDR3 nucleotides are TGTGCCAGCAGTTTCGGCCCTCAGCATTTT.

This CDR3 reads CASSVEGQSYEQYF. CDR3 nucleotides: TGTGCCAGCAGCGTAGAGGGACAGTCCTACGAGCAGTACTTC. The chain couples TRBV5-4 to TRBJ2-7, with TRBD1 matching 7 bases. Trimming cost V 4 bases and J 1 base; bases outside gene matches: 5. Germline V gives CDR1 SGHNT, CDR2 YYREEE (reference sequence). CDR3 size: 14 residues. The entire variable domain, with the rest obtained from reference TRBV5-4 and TRBJ2-7, is as follows: ETGVTQSPTHLIKTRGQQVTLRCSSQSGHNTVSWYQQALGQGPQFIFQYYREEENGRGNFPPRFSGLQFPNYSSELNVNALELDDSALYLCASSVEGQSYEQYFGPGTRLTVT.

The rearrangement uses TRBV30 and TRBJ2-2; TRBD1 agrees at 8 bases. The junction had 8 bases not matched to a gene; V was cut back by 1 base and J by 7 bases. This CDR3 region has 15 residues. Germline lookup yields CDR1 GTSNPN and CDR2 SVGIG (reference sequence). The CDR3 loop reads CAWSGGRGLIGELFF. CDR3 DNA sequence: TGTGCCTGGAGTGGGGGCAGGGGGCTGATCGGGGAGCTGTTTTTT. The variable domain in full, completed from reference TRBV30 and TRBJ2-2, reads SQTIHQWPATLVQPVGSPLSLECTVEGTSNPNLYWYRQAAGRGLQLLFYSVGIGQISSEVPQNLSASRPQDRQFILSSKKLLLSDSGFYLCAWSGGRGLIGELFFGEGSRLTVL.

CDR3 DNA: TGTGCCAGCAGCTTAGCTGTTCGGGACAGGGGATCGTACGAGCAGTACTTC. It encodes CASSLAVRDRGSYEQYF. The rearrangement links TRBV7-8 to TRBJ2-7; 10 bases are a match to TRBD1. V was pared by 0 bases and J by 4 bases, with 9 bases of the junction left unmatched. There are 17 residues in the CDR3. Looked up from germline, CDR1 is SGHVS and CDR2 is FQNEAQ.

This rearrangement joins TRBV28 to TRBJ2-5, with D tentatively TRBD2 (5 bases). V was cut by 2 bases and J by 5 bases, with 21 bases left in between. The CDR3 length is 17 residues. Germline V lookup: CDR1 MDHEN, CDR2 SYDVKM. CDR3 sequence: CASSLGHTREDAETQYF. The CDR3 nucleotides are TGTGCCAGCAGTTTAGGGCACACTAGGGAAGATGCGGAGACCCAGTACTTC.

Only one count was recorded for this clone. The V and J genes are TRBV5-4 and TRBJ2-3; D is possibly TRBD1 (5 bases). Germline values: CDR1 SGHNT, CDR2 YYREEE (reference sequence). This CDR3 comprises 15 residues. CDR3 sequence reads: CESRTPRRSTDTQYF. CDR3 coding DNA: TGTGAGAGCAGGACACCCCGGAGAAGCACAGATACGCAGTATTTT. The whole variable domain, remainder taken from reference TRBV5-4 and TRBJ2-3, is ETGVTQSPTHLIKTRGQQVTLRCSSQSGHNTVSWYQQALGQGPQFIFQYYREEENGRGNFPPRFSGLQFPNYSSELNVNALELDDSALYLCESRTPRRSTDTQYFGPGTRLTVL.

The chain has TRBV18 and TRBJ2-3, with a possible D match to TRBD2 (6 bases). Germline assignment: CDR1 KGHSH and CDR2 LQKENI. V lost 1 base and J lost 2, with 10 bases in between. CDR3 length equals 15 residues. The CDR3 loop reads CASSPLGGNTDTQYF. CDR3 DNA: TGTGCCAGCTCACCACTCGGCGGGAACACAGATACGCAGTATTTT.